Presented here are 14 T cell receptor beta chains from one specimen sequenced in a study of T cell responses to AZD1222 COVID-19 vaccine. Libraries were prepared by immunoSEQ multiplex PCR; TCRdb keeps only in-frame clonotypes and omits some of them. The table shows around 130,000 clones, with roughly nine tenths occurring only once. The sequenced sample was peripheral blood, obtained 28 days after the second AZD1222 dose. The receptors were sampled from an adult who received the AZD1222 COVID-19 vaccine.

The V gene is TRBV6-2 or TRBV6-3, the J gene TRBJ2-2; TRBD2 matches 7 bases. V lost 6 bases to trimming and J lost 4 bases; unmatched junction nucleotides: 8. The V gene's germline CDR1 is MNHEY and CDR2 SVGEGT. This CDR3 has 15 amino acids. The CDR3 nucleotides read TGTGCCAGCAGCCCCTCTCGGGGGGTCACCGGGGAGCTGTTTTTT. Protein: CASSPSRGVTGELFF.

The V and J genes are TRBV7-2 and TRBJ2-6; either TRBD1 or TRBD2 may supply D (5 bases each). Germline lookup yields CDR1 SGHTA and CDR2 FQGNSA. Trimming stripped 5 bases from V and 1 base from J, with 18 bases between. This CDR3 comprises 18 residues. The CDR3 spells CASSGRVLGESGANVLTF. The CDR3 DNA reads TGTGCCAGCAGCGGCCGGGTTCTGGGGGAGTCTGGGGCCAACGTCCTGACTTTC. Full variable domain (missing parts from reference TRBV7-2 and TRBJ2-6): GAGVSQSPSNKVTEKGKDVELRCDPISGHTALYWYRQSLGQGLEFLIYFQGNSAPDKSGLPSDRFSAERTGGSVSTLTIQRTQQEDSAVYLCASSGRVLGESGANVLTFGAGSRLTVL.

The chain combines TRBV4-3 with TRBJ1-4; no reliable D call. The V end lost 1 base, the J end lost 0 bases, and 9 bases lay between the germline ends. Germline V CDR1 and CDR2: LGHNA, YSLEER. The CDR3 sequence is 16 residues long. CDR3 DNA: TGCGCCAGCAGCCAAGGGGCCATTTCAACTAATGAAAAACTGTTTTTT. Residues: CASSQGAISTNEKLFF.

Comment on this clone: One end of the junction does not line up with germline, which may come from a read error. The chain combines TRBV4-1 with TRBJ2-7, with 8 positions matching TRBD1. Germline assignment: CDR1 MGHRA and CDR2 YSYEKL. CDR3 size: 15 residues. This CDR3 is CASSQAWDRSYGQYF. The CDR3 bases are TGCGCCAGCAGCCAAGCCTGGGACAGGTCCTACGGGCAGTACTTC.

The gene calls are TRBV6-5 and TRBJ1-2; D perhaps matches TRBD1 (6 bases). The CDR3 contains 13 residues. CDR1 and CDR2 from the germline V gene are MNHEY and SVGAGI. V was pared by 6 bases and J by 5 bases, with 13 bases between. This CDR3 is CASRDTRGYGYTF. CDR3 DNA: TGTGCCAGCAGAGATACGAGGGGGTATGGCTACACCTTC.

This clone turned up a few times. V and J are TRBV30 and TRBJ2-1; the match to TRBD1 covers 9 bases. Germline CDR1 GTSNPN, CDR2 SVGIG (reference sequence). The ends lost 7 bases at V and 4 bases at J; junction bases unmatched: 5. The CDR3 contains 13 residues. CDR3 coding DNA: TGTGCCTTTTCGGGACAGGGTTACAATGAGCAGTTCTTC. Encoded protein: CAFSGQGYNEQFF.

The chain recombines TRBV24-1 with TRBJ1-1, with 7 positions matching TRBD1. CDR1 and CDR2 from the germline V gene are KGHDR and SFDVKD. The CDR3 contains 15 residues. With 11 bases clipped from V and 1 base from J, the junction kept 12 bases outside the gene matches. CDR3 in DNA: TGTGCCAGGCTCCGGGACAGACCTCAGAACACTGAAGCTTTCTTT. Residues: CARLRDRPQNTEAFF.

V gene TRBV7-2 combines with J gene TRBJ1-5, with 7 bases matching TRBD1. The CDR3 length is 15 residues. Germline loops: CDR1 SGHTA, CDR2 FQGNSA. With V trimmed by 5 bases and J by 7 bases, 11 bases remained unmatched. CDR3 nucleotides: TGTGCCAGCAGCCGGGACAGCCTCCCCATGCAGCCCCAGCATTTT. It yields the protein CASSRDSLPMQPQHF.

The J gene is TRBJ2-1, the V gene TRBV14; 10 positions match TRBD2. The trim removed 5 bases at V and 9 bases at J, leaving 13 bases unmatched. The CDR3 sequence is 16 residues long. Looked up from germline, CDR1 is SGHDN and CDR2 is FVKESK. The chain's CDR3 is CASSEGRTSGFFEQFF. DNA of the CDR3: TGTGCCAGCAGCGAAGGTAGGACTAGCGGTTTTTTTGAGCAGTTCTTC.

The CDR3 nucleotides are TGTGCCAGCAGCCCTGGACAGGGCCTAGAGACCCAGTACTTC. It is translated as CASSPGQGLETQYF. J is TRBJ2-5 and V is TRBV7-9, with 8 bases fitting TRBD1. The CDR3 is 14 amino acids. J was trimmed by 4 bases and V by 5 bases; bases with no gene match: 6. The germline CDR1 and CDR2 sequences are SEHNR and FQNEAQ (reference sequence).

V usage is TRBV7-9 and J usage is TRBJ2-7; no definite D call. V lost 4 bases and J lost 3, with 10 bases in between. The CDR3 totals 13 residues. Germline loops: CDR1 SEHNR, CDR2 FQNEAQ (reference sequence). CDR3 nucleotide sequence: TGTGCCAGCAGCTCCCAGGAGAGCTACGAGCAGTACTTC. Translating it yields CASSSQESYEQYF.

V and J are TRBV12-3 or TRBV12-4 and TRBJ1-6, with TRBD1 identical over 7 bases. V was pared by 6 bases and J by 12 bases, with 8 bases of the junction left unmatched. CDR3 size: 13 residues. In DNA, the CDR3 is TGTGCCAGCAGCCATTGGGACAGTGAACCCCTCCACTTT. This translates into CASSHWDSEPLHF.

This clone occurred once. This chain links TRBV11-2 with TRBJ1-1, with 11 bases identical to TRBD1. Germline V gene lookup returns CDR1 SGHAT and CDR2 FQNNGV. The J segment lost 1 base and the V segment lost 6 bases, leaving 4 bases of the junction unmatched. The CDR3 runs 15 residues. The CDR3 DNA follows: TGTGCCAGCAGTCGAGGACAGGGGGCGAACACTGAAGCTTTCTTT. Translation gives CASSRGQGANTEAFF.

This clone was observed once. V usage is TRBV6-5 and J usage is TRBJ2-7; 10 positions match TRBD1. This CDR3 contains 16 residues. Germline V gene data show CDR1 as MNHEY and CDR2 as SVGAGI. V shed 0 bases and J 2 bases; nucleotides not matched to a gene: 4. In DNA, the CDR3 is TGTGCCAGCAGTTACTCGGGACAGGGGACGGCCTACGAGCAGTACTTC. It yields the protein CASSYSGQGTAYEQYF.